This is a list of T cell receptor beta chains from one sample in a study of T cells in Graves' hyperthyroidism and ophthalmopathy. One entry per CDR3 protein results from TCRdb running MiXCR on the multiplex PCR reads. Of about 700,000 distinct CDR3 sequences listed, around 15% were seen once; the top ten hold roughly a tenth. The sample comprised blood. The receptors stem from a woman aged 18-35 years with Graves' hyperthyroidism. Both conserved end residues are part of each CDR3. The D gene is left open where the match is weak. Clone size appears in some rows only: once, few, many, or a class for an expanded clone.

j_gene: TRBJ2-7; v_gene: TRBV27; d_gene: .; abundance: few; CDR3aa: CASSLSRGISYEQYF; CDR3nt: TGTGCCAGCAGTTTATCCCGGGGGATCAGCTACGAGCAGTACTTC
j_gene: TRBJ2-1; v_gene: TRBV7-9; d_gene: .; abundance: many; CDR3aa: CATSFGALDEQFF; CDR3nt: TGTGCCACCTCCTTCGGAGCCTTGGATGAGCAGTTCTTC
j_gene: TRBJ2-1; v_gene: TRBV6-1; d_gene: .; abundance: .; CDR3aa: CASSNARAEQFF; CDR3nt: TGTGCCAGCTCAAACGCTAGGGCGGAGCAGTTCTTC
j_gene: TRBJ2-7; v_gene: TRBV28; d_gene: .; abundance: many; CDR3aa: CASSLLAAEQYF; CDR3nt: TGTGCCAGCAGCCTACTAGCAGCCGAGCAGTACTTC
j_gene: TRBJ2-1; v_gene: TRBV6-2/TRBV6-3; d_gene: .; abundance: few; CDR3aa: CASSYSEYPTYNEQFF; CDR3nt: TGTGCCAGCAGTTACTCGGAGTATCCTACCTACAATGAGCAGTTCTTC
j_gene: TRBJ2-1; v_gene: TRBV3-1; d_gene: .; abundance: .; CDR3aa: CASSQDGGWEQFF; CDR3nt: TGTGCCAGCAGCCAAGATGGGGGTTGGGAGCAGTTCTTC
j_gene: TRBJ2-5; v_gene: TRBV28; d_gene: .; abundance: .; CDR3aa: CASTWEQGQEAQYF; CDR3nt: TGTGCCAGCACATGGGAGCAGGGCCAAGAGGCCCAGTACTTC
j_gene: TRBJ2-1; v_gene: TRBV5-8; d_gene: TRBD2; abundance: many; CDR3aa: CASSNGLVEQFF; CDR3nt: TGTGCCAGCAGCAACGGACTAGTCGAGCAGTTCTTC
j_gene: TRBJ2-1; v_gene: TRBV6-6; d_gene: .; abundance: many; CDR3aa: CASSYRPGAYNEQFF; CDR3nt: TGTGCCAGCAGTTACAGGCCGGGAGCCTACAATGAGCAGTTCTTC
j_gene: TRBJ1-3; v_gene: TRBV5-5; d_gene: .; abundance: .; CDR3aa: CASSLAFGNTIYF; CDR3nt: TGTGCCAGCAGCTTGGCATTTGGAAACACCATATATTTT
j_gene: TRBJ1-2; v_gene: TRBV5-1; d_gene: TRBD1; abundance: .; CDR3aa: CASSMGRTGVYGYTF; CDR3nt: TGCGCCAGCAGCATGGGTCGGACAGGCGTCTATGGCTACACCTTC
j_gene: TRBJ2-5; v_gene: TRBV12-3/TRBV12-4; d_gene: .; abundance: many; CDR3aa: CASSPEAGAEQETQYF; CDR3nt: TGTGCCAGCAGTCCAGAGGCGGGCGCGGAACAAGAGACCCAGTACTTC
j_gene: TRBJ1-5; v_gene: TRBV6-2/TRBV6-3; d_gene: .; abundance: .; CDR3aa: CASSSGGHTSTPQHF; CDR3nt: TGTGCCAGCAGTTCAGGAGGACACACTTCCACCCCCCAGCATTTT
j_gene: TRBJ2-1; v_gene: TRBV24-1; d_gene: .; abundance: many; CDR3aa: CATSGGAYYNEQFF; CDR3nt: TGTGCCACCAGTGGCGGGGCCTACTACAATGAGCAGTTCTTC
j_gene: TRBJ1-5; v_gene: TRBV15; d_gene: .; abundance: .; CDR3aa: CATSRYDGDYQPQHF; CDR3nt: TGTGCCACCAGCAGATACGACGGGGATTATCAGCCCCAGCATTTT
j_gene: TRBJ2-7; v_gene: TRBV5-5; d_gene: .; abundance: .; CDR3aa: CASSLLAAGVHEQYF; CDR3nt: TGTGCCAGCAGCTTGTTGGCCGCTGGGGTCCACGAGCAGTACTTC
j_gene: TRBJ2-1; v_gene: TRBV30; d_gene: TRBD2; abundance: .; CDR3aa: CAWSTRTSGDQFF; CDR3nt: TGTGCCTGGAGTACCCGTACTAGCGGGGATCAGTTCTTC
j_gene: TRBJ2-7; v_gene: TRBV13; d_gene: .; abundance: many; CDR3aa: CASSLFGGLPGYEQYF; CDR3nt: TGTGCCAGCAGCTTGTTTGGCGGTCTCCCAGGCTACGAGCAGTACTTC
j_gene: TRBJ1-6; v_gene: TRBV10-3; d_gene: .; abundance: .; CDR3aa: CAISEPASPLHF; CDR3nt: TGTGCCATCAGTGAGCCCGCCTCACCCCTCCACTTT
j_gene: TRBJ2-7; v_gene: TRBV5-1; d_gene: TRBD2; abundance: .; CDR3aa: CASSYRGEAEQYF; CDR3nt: TGCGCCAGCAGCTATCGGGGGGAGGCCGAGCAGTACTTC
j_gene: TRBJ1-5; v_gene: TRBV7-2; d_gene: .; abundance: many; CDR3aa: CASSWVASNQPQHF; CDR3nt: TGTGCCAGCAGCTGGGTCGCCAGCAATCAGCCCCAGCATTTT
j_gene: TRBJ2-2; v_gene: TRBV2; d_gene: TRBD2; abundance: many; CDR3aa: CASKTSGRGTGELFF; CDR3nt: TGTGCCAGCAAGACTAGCGGGAGAGGCACCGGGGAGCTGTTTTTT
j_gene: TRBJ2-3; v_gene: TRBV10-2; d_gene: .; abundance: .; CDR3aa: CASSESSRCDPDTQYF; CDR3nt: TGCGCCAGCAGTGAGTCTTCGCGCTGTGACCCAGATACGCAGTATTTT
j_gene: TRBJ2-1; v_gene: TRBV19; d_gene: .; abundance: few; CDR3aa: CASSLGGGLSSYNEQFF; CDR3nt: TGTGCCAGTAGCCTTGGGGGTGGACTTAGCTCCTACAATGAGCAGTTCTTC
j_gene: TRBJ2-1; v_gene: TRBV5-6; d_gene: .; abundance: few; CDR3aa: CASSLVRELVNEQFF; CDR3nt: TGTGCCAGCAGCTTGGTACGGGAATTGGTCAATGAGCAGTTCTTC
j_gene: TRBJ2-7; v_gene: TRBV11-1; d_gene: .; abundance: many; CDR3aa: CASSLDARTYSYEQYF; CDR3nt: TGTGCCAGCAGCTTAGACGCCAGGACCTACTCCTACGAGCAGTACTTC
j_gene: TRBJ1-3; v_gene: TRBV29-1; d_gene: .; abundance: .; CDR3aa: CSVSPGIGNTIYF; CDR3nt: TGCAGCGTTAGTCCCGGAATTGGAAACACCATATATTTT
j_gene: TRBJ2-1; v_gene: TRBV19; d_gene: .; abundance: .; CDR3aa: CASSMRRREYNEQFF; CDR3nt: TGTGCCAGTAGTATGCGGCGGCGAGAATACAATGAGCAGTTCTTC
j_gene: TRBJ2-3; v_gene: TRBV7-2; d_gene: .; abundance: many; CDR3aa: CASSSRVTGTDTQYF; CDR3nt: TGTGCCAGCAGCTCCCGGGTCACCGGAACAGATACGCAGTATTTT